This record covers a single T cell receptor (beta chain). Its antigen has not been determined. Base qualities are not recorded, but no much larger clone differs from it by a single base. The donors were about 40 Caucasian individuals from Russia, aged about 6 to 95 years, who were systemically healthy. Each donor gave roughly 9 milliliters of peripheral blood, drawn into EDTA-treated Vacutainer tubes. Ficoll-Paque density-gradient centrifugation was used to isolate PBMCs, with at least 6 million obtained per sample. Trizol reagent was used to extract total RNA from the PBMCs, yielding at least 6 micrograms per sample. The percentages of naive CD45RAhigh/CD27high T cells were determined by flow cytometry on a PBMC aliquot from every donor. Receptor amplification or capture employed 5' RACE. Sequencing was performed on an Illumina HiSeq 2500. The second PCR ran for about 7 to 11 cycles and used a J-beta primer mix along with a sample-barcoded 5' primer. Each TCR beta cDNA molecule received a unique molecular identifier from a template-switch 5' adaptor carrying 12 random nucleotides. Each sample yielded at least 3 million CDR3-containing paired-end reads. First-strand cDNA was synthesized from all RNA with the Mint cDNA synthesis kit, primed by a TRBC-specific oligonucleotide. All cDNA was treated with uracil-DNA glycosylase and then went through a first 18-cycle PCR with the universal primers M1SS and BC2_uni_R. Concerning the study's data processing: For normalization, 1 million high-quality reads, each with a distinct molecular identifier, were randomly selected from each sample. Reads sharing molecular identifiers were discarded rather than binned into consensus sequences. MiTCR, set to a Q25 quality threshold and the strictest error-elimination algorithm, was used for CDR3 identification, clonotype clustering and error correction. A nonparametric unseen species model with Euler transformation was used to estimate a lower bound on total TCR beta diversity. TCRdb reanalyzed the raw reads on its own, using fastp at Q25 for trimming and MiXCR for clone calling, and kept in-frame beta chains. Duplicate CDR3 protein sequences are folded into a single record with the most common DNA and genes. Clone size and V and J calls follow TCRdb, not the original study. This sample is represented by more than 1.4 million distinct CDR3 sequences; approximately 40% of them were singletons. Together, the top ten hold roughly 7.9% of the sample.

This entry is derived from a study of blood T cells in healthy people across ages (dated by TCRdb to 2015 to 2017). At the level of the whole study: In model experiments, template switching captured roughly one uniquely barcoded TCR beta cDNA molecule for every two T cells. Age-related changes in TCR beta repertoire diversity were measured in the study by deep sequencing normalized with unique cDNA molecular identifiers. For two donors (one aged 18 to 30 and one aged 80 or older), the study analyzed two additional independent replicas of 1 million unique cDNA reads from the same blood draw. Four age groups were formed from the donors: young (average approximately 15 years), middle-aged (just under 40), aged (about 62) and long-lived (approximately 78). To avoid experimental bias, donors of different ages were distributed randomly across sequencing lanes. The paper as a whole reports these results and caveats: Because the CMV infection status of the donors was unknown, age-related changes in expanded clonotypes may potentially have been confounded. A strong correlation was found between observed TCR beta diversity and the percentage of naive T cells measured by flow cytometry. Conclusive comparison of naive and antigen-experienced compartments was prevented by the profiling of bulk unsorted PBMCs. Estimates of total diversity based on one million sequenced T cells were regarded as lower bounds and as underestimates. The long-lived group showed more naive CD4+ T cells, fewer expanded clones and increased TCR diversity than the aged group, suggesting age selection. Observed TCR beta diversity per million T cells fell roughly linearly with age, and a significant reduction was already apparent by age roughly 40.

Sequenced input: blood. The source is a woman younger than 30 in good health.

The bases are TGTGCCAGCAGCATAGAAGCATATGGCTACACCTTC. The encoded protein is CASSIEAYGYTF. This chain joins TRBV7-9 to TRBJ1-2; the D gene assignment is ambiguous. V gives up 5 bases and J gives up 5 bases, and the segment between their germline ends measures 9 bases. For CDR1 and CDR2, the germline V gene (reference sequence) lists SEHNR and FQNEAQ. The CDR3 holds 12 amino acids from the cysteine to the phenylalanine. The sequence is cut down to CDR3 DNA, 36 bases in frame from base 1.